This T cell receptor (beta chain) comes out of a study of T cell responses to AZD1222 COVID-19 vaccine. Germline CDR1 is PRHDT and CDR2 is FYEKMQ (reference sequence). The trim removed 5 bases at V and 6 bases at J, leaving 10 bases unmatched. This CDR3 has 14 amino acids. Assay used: immunoSEQ multiplex PCR; TCRdb lists only in-frame clones, some missing. This sample has approximately 93,000 clones, with approximately 89% found just once. The count of this clone is one. The clonotype comes from an adult who received the AZD1222 COVID-19 vaccine. The source was peripheral blood, collected 28 days after the second AZD1222 dose. The chain employs TRBV13 and TRBJ2-7; 7 bases fit TRBD2. The CDR3 region has the DNA TGTGCCAGCAGCCCGGAAACTAGCGTAGGCGAGCAGTACTTC. This encodes CASSPETSVGEQYF.